This T cell receptor (beta chain) was captured in a study of shared clonotypes between healthy human individuals. The method was immunoSEQ multiplex PCR; TCRdb's version includes in-frame clones alone and lacks a portion of them. Of about 700,000 clones in the sample, 74% are singletons; the top ten hold over 1.5%. Trimming cost V 4 bases and J 0 bases, with 10 bases left between them. The CDR3 runs to 16 residues. The germline gives CDR1 LNHNV, CDR2 YYDKDF (reference sequence). The receptor comes from a woman in her 30s in good health. This chain uses TRBV15 with TRBJ2-6; no firm D call. The sample was memory CD4+ T cells sorted from blood. Subset in this sample: CD45RA-negative fraction. The chain's CDR3 is CATSTATGSGANVLTF. In DNA, the CDR3 is TGTGCCACCAGCACGGCGACGGGCTCTGGGGCCAACGTCCTGACTTTC.